The clone carrying this T cell receptor (delta chain) turned up a few times. The antigen remains unidentified. Germline assignment: CDR1 TSWWSYY and CDR2 QGS. The ends were cut back, 3 bases at V and 0 bases at J, with 44 bases in the middle. This CDR3 region has 26 residues. The template was reverse-transcribed extracted RNA. Multiplex PCR used pooled V-gene forward primers and a constant-region reverse primer to amplify CDR3s. TCRdb processed the multiplex PCR reads again with the CATT caller. Of around 76,000 delta-chain clones listed, around 35% were seen once; the top ten hold approximately 0.25%. After alphabeta T cell depletion, CD3+ Vdelta1+ Vdelta2- thymocytes were sorted. These data belong to a study of Vδ1+ human thymocytes. Overall study results and limits: Bulk data may be misread because of unexpected Vdelta2 sequences. Highly polyclonal TRG and TRD repertoires with Gaussian CDR3 length distributions appeared in thymus. Thymic delta-chain repertoires held approximately 20% Vdelta2 sequences and few Vdelta3, despite high sort purity.

Sequenced input: Vdelta1+ gamma-delta thymocytes from the thymus. Specified subset: FACS-sorted CD3+ TCRalphabeta- TCRVdelta1+ TCRVdelta2- thymocytes. The V call is TRDV1, the J call TRDJ1; D is possibly TRDD2 or TRDD3 (9 bases each). The receptor's source is a boy under three years old who had congenital heart surgery. The CDR3 DNA follows: TGTGCTCTTGGGGACACAATAGGGCAACCTTCCTACAGGTACTGGGGGAGACCGATCCACACCGATAAACTCATCTTT. It codes for CALGDTIGQPSYRYWGRPIHTDKLIF.